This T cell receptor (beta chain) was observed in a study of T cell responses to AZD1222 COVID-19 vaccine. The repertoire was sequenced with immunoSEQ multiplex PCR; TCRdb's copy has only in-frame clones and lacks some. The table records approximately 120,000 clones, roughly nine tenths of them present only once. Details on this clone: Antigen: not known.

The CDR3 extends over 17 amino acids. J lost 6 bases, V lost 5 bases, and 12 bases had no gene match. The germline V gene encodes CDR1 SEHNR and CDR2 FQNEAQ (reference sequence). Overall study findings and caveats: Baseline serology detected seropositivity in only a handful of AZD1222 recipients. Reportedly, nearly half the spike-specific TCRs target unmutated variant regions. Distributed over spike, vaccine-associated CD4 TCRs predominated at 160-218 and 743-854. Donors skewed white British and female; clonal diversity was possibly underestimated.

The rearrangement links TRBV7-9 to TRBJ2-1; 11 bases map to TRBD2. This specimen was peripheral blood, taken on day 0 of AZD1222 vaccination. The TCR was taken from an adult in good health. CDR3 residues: CASSPTSGSPSGNEQFF. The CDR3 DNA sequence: TGTGCCAGCAGCCCTACTAGCGGGAGTCCCTCGGGCAATGAGCAGTTCTTC.